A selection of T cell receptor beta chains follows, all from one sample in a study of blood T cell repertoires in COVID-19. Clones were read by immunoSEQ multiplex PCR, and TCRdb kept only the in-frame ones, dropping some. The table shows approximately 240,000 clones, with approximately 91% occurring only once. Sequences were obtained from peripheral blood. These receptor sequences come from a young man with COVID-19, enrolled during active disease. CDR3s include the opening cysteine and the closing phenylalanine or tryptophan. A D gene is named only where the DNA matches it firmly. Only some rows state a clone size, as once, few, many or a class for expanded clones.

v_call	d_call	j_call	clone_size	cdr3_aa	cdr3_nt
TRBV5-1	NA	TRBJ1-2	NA	CASSLSDNYGYTF	TGCGCCAGCAGCTTGTCAGATAACTATGGCTACACCTTC
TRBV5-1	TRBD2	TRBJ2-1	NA	CASSLAVAGVYEQFF	TGCGCCAGCAGCTTGGCGGTAGCGGGGGTATATGAGCAGTTCTTC
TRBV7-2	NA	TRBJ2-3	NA	CATKGANPDTQYF	TGTGCCACCAAGGGAGCAAACCCAGATACGCAGTATTTT
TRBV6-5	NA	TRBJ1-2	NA	CASRKQGTHTF	TGTGCCAGCAGGAAGCAGGGTACGCACACCTTC
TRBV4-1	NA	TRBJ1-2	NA	CASSFLRNYGYTF	TGCGCCAGCAGTTTTTTGAGAAACTATGGCTACACCTTC
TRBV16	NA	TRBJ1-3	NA	CASSPYSPFSGNTIYF	TGTGCCAGCAGCCCCTACAGTCCCTTCTCTGGAAACACCATATATTTT
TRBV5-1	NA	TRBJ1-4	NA	CASKTGTNEKLFF	TGCGCCAGCAAGACTGGAACTAATGAAAAACTGTTTTTT
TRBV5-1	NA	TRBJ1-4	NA	CASRLLEGNEKLFF	TGCGCCAGCAGGCTGTTAGAGGGTAATGAAAAACTGTTTTTT
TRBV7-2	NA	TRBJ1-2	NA	CASSLARGGSGYTF	TGTGCCAGCAGCTTAGCGCGGGGGGGCTCTGGCTACACCTTC
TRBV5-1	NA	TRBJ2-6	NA	CASSLGAASGANVLTF	TGCGCCAGCAGCTTGGGGGCAGCCTCTGGGGCCAACGTCCTGACTTTC
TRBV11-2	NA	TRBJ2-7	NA	CASSLARAYEQYF	TGTGCCAGCAGCTTAGCTCGGGCCTACGAGCAGTACTTC
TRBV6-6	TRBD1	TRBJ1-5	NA	CASLQGAHQPQHF	TGTGCCAGCCTCCAGGGGGCGCATCAGCCCCAGCATTTT
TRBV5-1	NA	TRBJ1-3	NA	CASSLGQSSGNTIYF	TGCGCCAGCAGCTTGGGACAGAGCTCTGGAAACACCATATATTTT
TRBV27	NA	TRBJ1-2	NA	CASSYQTGEVGGYTF	TGTGCCAGCAGTTACCAAACAGGAGAGGTGGGGGGCTACACCTTC
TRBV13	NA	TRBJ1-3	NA	CASSRAGAGNTIYF	TGTGCCAGCAGCCGCGCGGGCGCTGGAAACACCATATATTTT
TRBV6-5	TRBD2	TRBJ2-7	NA	CASSYTLSGGTGEQYF	TGTGCCAGCAGTTATACCCTCAGCGGGGGGACGGGCGAGCAGTACTTC
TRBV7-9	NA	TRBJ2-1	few	CASSLGQDNEQFF	TGTGCCAGCAGCTTAGGCCAGGACAATGAGCAGTTCTTC
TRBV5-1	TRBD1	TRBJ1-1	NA	CASSSQTGHNTEAFF	TGCGCCAGCAGCTCCCAGACAGGGCACAACACTGAAGCTTTCTTT
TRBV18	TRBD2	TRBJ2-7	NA	CASSPASGDYPFARYF	TGTGCCAGCTCACCGGCCAGCGGGGACTATCCTTTTGCACGGTACTTC
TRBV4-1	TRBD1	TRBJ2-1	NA	CASSPQQGSTYNEQFF	TGCGCCAGCAGCCCACAACAGGGGTCGACCTACAATGAGCAGTTCTTC
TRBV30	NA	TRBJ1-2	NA	CAWSVRGGYGYTF	TGTGCCTGGAGTGTGCGGGGAGGCTATGGCTACACCTTC
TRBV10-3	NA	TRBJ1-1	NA	CAIKRDNQNTEAFF	TGTGCCATCAAGAGGGACAATCAGAACACTGAAGCTTTCTTT
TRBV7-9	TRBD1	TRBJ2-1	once	CASSWDRGINNEQFF	TGTGCCAGCAGCTGGGACAGGGGAATTAACAATGAGCAGTTCTTC
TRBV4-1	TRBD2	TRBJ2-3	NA	CASSQGERGSTQYF	TGCGCCAGCAGCCAAGGGGAGCGGGGGTCGACGCAGTATTTT
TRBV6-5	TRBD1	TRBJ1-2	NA	CASMMAGGKYGYTF	TGTGCCAGCATGATGGCAGGGGGGAAGTATGGCTACACCTTC
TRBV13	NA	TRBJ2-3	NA	CASSLGALPDTQYF	TGTGCCAGCAGCTTAGGAGCCTTACCAGATACGCAGTATTTT
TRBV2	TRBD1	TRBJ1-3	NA	CASSESGQGLRSGNTIYF	TGTGCCAGCAGTGAATCGGGACAGGGCCTTAGATCAGGAAACACCATATATTTT
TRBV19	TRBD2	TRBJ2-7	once	CASSISGAASEQYF	TGTGCCAGTAGTATAAGCGGGGCAGCCAGCGAGCAGTACTTC
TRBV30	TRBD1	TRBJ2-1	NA	CAWILQGGSYNEQFF	TGTGCCTGGATCTTACAGGGGGGCTCCTACAATGAGCAGTTCTTC
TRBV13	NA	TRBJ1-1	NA	CASSPGVNTEAFF	TGTGCCAGCAGCCCCGGGGTTAACACTGAAGCTTTCTTT
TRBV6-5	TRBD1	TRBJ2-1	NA	CASRETGGSYNEQFF	TGTGCCAGCAGGGAGACAGGGGGGTCCTACAATGAGCAGTTCTTC
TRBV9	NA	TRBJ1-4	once	CASSVGGRRADEKLFF	TGTGCCAGCAGCGTAGGGGGACGGAGGGCAGATGAAAAACTGTTTTTT
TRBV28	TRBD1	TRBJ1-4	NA	CASRATGRSEKLFF	TGTGCCAGCAGGGCGACAGGGAGGAGCGAAAAACTGTTTTTT
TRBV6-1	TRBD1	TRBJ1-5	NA	CASSELATGRQPQHF	TGTGCCAGCAGTGAATTGGCGACAGGGAGGCAGCCCCAGCATTTT
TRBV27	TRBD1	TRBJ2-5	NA	CASSPLGTGTGETQYF	TGTGCCAGCAGTCCCCTAGGGACAGGGACAGGAGAGACCCAGTACTTC
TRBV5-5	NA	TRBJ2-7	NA	CASSFASSGTTSYEQYF	TGTGCCAGCAGCTTCGCATCTTCCGGGACAACCTCCTACGAGCAGTACTTC
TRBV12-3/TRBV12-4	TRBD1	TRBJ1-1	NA	CASSRVRGTEAFF	TGTGCCAGCAGCCGGGTCAGGGGGACTGAAGCTTTCTTT
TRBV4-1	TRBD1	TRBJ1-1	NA	CASSLSRGRSTEAFF	TGCGCCAGCAGCCTTTCCAGGGGGCGGAGTACTGAAGCTTTCTTT
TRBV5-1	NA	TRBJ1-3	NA	CASSLWGGRGGNTIYF	TGCGCCAGCAGCTTGTGGGGGGGCCGAGGTGGAAACACCATATATTTT
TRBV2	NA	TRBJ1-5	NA	CASGGGRSQPQHF	TGTGCCAGCGGCGGGGGGCGAAGTCAGCCCCAGCATTTT
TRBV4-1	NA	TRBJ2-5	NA	CASSQGGQQGRLLETQYF	TGCGCCAGCAGCCAAGGAGGACAACAGGGCCGGTTGTTGGAGACCCAGTACTTC
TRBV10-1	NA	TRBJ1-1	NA	CASSGQVNTEAFF	TGCGCCAGCAGTGGACAGGTAAACACTGAAGCTTTCTTT
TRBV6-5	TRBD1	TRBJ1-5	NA	CASRGQGDYQPQHF	TGTGCCAGCAGGGGACAGGGGGATTATCAGCCCCAGCATTTT
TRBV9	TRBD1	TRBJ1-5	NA	CASSVRTGGNQPQHF	TGTGCCAGCAGCGTTCGGACAGGGGGCAATCAGCCCCAGCATTTT